The text below deals with one TCR beta chain. This table comes from immunoSEQ multiplex PCR, and its TCRdb copy is limited to in-frame clones, with some not included. Of 250,000 to 350,000 clones in the sample, 65% to 85% are singletons; the top ten hold around 16%. The data stem from a study of blood T cell repertoires in COVID-19. CDR1 is MNHNS, CDR2 SASEGT, per germline. Unmatched junction bases numbered 8, after V lost 1 base and J lost 3 bases. This CDR3 has 17 residues. Sequenced sample: peripheral blood. This sequence joins TRBV6-1 and TRBJ2-5; 10 nucleotides align to TRBD2. The receptor was isolated from a person aged 70 to 80 with COVID-19, enrolled during active disease. The CDR3 loop reads CASSEGIQRGGKETQYF. As DNA, the CDR3 is TGTGCCAGCAGTGAAGGTATTCAGCGGGGGGGCAAAGAGACCCAGTACTTC.